This T cell receptor (beta chain) was sequenced for a study of blood T cell repertoires in COVID-19. At the level of the study: The samples span acute and convalescent COVID-19 from the United States, Italy and Spain.

This CDR3 is 15 amino acids long. Trimming removed 2 bases at V and 8 bases at J, with 18 bases between. Germline CDR1 is MDHEN and CDR2 is SYDVKM. Libraries were prepared by immunoSEQ multiplex PCR; TCRdb keeps only in-frame clonotypes and omits some of them. Of about 250,000 clones in the sample, 88% were seen once. This sequence was found in an elderly man with acute or convalescent COVID-19. Sequencing was performed on peripheral blood. The chain has TRBV28 and TRBJ1-2; D may be TRBD1 (6 bases). CDR3 nucleotide sequence: TGTGCCAGCAGTTTAGCGACAGGCGGGAGAGGAGGCTACACCTTC. This codes for CASSLATGGRGGYTF.